The sequence of this T cell receptor (beta chain) was determined in a study of blood T cell repertoires in COVID-19. V trimming: 0 bases; J trimming: 4 bases; junction bases outside the gene matches: 5. The CDR3 loop spans 16 amino acids. Germline CDR1 is SGHAT and CDR2 is FQNNGV. Only in-frame clones appear in the TCRdb table, and some are missing; sequencing was by immunoSEQ multiplex PCR. The sample lists about 52,000 clones, roughly 91% occurring once. The sequenced sample consisted of peripheral blood. This sequence joins TRBV11-2 and TRBJ2-1, with 8 bases that match TRBD2. The TCR sequence derives from a human donor in a cohort sampled during active COVID-19. CDR3 amino acids: CASSLELAGGYNEQFF. The DNA for the CDR3 is TGTGCCAGCAGCTTAGAGCTAGCGGGCGGGTACAATGAGCAGTTCTTC.